These 22 T cell receptor beta chains share one sample of origin, sequenced in a study of shared clonotypes between healthy human individuals. Terminally differentiated effector memory CD45RA+ cells were excluded by CCR7 positive selection of CD45RO-negative cells. Produced via immunoSEQ multiplex PCR; TCRdb's table is partial and in-frame only. The sample shows about 650,000 clones, nearly 97% of them seen only once. Sequenced material: naive CD8+ T cells sorted from blood. The receptors stem from a woman in her twenties or thirties in good health.

V usage is TRBV30 and J usage is TRBJ2-5, with D possibly matching TRBD2 (6 bases). Germline V gene lookup returns CDR1 GTSNPN and CDR2 SVGIG (reference sequence). V gave up 0 bases and J gave up 2 bases, with 10 bases separating them. CDR3 length: 14 residues. The chain's CDR3 is CAWSVRGRQETQYF. The CDR3, as DNA: TGTGCCTGGAGTGTACGGGGGAGGCAAGAGACCCAGTACTTC.

The rearrangement joins TRBV19 to TRBJ1-1; D is unresolved. CDR1 is LNHDA, CDR2 SQIVND, per germline (reference sequence). This CDR3 comprises 14 residues. V lost 3 bases, J lost 4 bases, and 12 bases lay in between. The chain's CDR3 is CASSIGGGVTEAFF. The CDR3 region has the DNA TGTGCCAGTAGTATCGGCGGCGGGGTCACTGAAGCTTTCTTT.

The chain recombines TRBV7-6 with TRBJ2-5, with 8 bases matching TRBD2. The V gene end was trimmed by 7 bases and the J gene end by 4 bases; junction bases not matched to a gene: 17. The germline V gene has CDR1 SGHVS and CDR2 FNYEAQ. CDR3 length: 17 amino acids. CDR3 sequence reads: CASIDPTMSSGIETQYF. CDR3 coding DNA: TGTGCCAGCATCGATCCTACCATGAGTAGCGGGATAGAGACCCAGTACTTC.

The V and J genes are TRBV6-5 and TRBJ1-3; 7 bases are a match to TRBD1. Germline V gene sequence: CDR1 MNHEY, CDR2 SVGAGI. V was clipped by 6 bases and J by 8 bases; unmatched bases: 13. The CDR3 consists of 15 residues. CDR3 residues: CASSQNRGREHTIYF. In nucleotides, the CDR3 is TGTGCCAGCAGCCAAAACAGGGGACGGGAGCACACCATATATTTT.

The chain has TRBV7-9 and TRBJ1-5; D is undetermined. V was pared by 1 base and J by 0 bases, with 10 bases between. The CDR3 is made up of 16 amino acids. Germline-derived CDR1 and CDR2 are SEHNR and FQNEAQ (reference sequence). In nucleotides, the CDR3 is TGTGCCAGCAGCTTAGTGGGCGCGGGTAGCAATCAGCCCCAGCATTTT. Protein: CASSLVGAGSNQPQHF.

The chain carries TRBV27 and TRBJ2-1; 7 bases align to TRBD1. CDR3 length: 14 residues. With 7 bases clipped from V and 7 bases from J, the junction kept 10 bases outside the gene matches. Germline CDR1 MNHEY, CDR2 SMNVEV (reference sequence). The CDR3 spells CASKRTGALNEQFF. The CDR3 DNA is TGTGCCAGCAAGCGGACAGGTGCGTTGAATGAGCAGTTCTTC.

The chain carries TRBV7-6 and TRBJ2-2; no firm D call. Germline V gene data show CDR1 as SGHVS and CDR2 as FNYEAQ. Trimming pared 10 bases from V and 1 base from J, leaving 10 bases between. This CDR3 contains 13 residues. CDR3 sequence reads: CATSQGNTGELFF. The CDR3 region has the DNA TGTGCCACCTCCCAAGGGAACACCGGGGAGCTGTTTTTT.

V and J are TRBV9 and TRBJ2-1; 9 nucleotides match TRBD2. CDR3 length: 16 residues. Germline assignment: CDR1 SGDLS and CDR2 YYNGEE. The V gene end was trimmed by 0 bases and the J gene end by 7 bases; junction bases not matched to a gene: 8. Written as DNA, the CDR3 is TGTGCCAGCAGCGTAGTGGCGGGAGGGCCTCGGAATGAGCAGTTCTTC. Translating gives CASSVVAGGPRNEQFF.

The rearrangement joins TRBV7-8 to TRBJ2-7; TRBD2 matches at 9 bases. CDR3 length: 15 amino acids. Germline CDR1 and CDR2: SGHVS and FQNEAQ. V shed 5 bases and J 2 bases; nucleotides not matched to a gene: 7. The CDR3 DNA reads as TGTGCCAGCAGCCAGGGGACTAGCCCTCCCTACGAGCAGTACTTC. Translation gives CASSQGTSPPYEQYF.

About this clone itself: A read error may produce the germline difference seen at one junction end. This chain joins TRBV28 and TRBJ1-2, with a weak D call TRBD1 (5 bases). The germline V gene encodes CDR1 MDHEN and CDR2 SYDVKM. The CDR3 is 13 amino acids. CDR3 loop: CASSPSQDKRDPF. CDR3 nucleotide sequence: TGTGCCAGCAGCCCGAGCCAAGACAAGAGGGACCCTTTC.

This chain uses TRBV10-3 with TRBJ2-1; D not certain. The CDR3 is made up of 15 amino acids. Germline assignment: CDR1 ENHRY and CDR2 SYGVKD. Deletions cut 6 bases from V and 6 bases from J, with 18 bases between. For the CDR3, the DNA is TGTGCCATCAGCCCCTCCGGGTTAGTGGGCAATGAGCAGTTCTTC. Translation gives CAISPSGLVGNEQFF.

V and J are TRBV29-1 and TRBJ2-1; no clear D gene. Trimming cost V 5 bases and J 5 bases, with 13 bases left between them. This CDR3 has 13 residues. The germline V gene has CDR1 SQVTM and CDR2 ANQGSEA. This CDR3 is CSVITQTHNEQFF. The CDR3 coding sequence is TGCAGCGTTATAACCCAGACCCACAATGAGCAGTTCTTC.

The chain uses TRBV28 and TRBJ1-2; D not certain. Trimming removed 2 bases from V and 8 bases from J, with 9 bases in between. There are 12 residues in the CDR3. Germline assignment: CDR1 MDHEN and CDR2 SYDVKM. CDR3 coding DNA: TGTGCCAGCAGTTTAAGCAGGAGCGGCTACACCTTC. Amino acids: CASSLSRSGYTF.

In DNA form, the CDR3 reads TGTGCCAGCAGCTTGGACACCCCTCAGGGGGCCAACGTCCTGACTTTC. Translating gives CASSLDTPQGANVLTF. The chain has TRBV5-4 and TRBJ2-6; D unclear. Germline loops: CDR1 SGHNT, CDR2 YYREEE (reference sequence). The V and J ends lost 0 bases and 4 bases respectively, with 11 bases between them. CDR3 length: 16 amino acids.

V and J are TRBV28 and TRBJ2-1; D might be TRBD1 or TRBD2, each matching 5 bases. The CDR3 consists of 17 residues. Germline loops: CDR1 MDHEN, CDR2 SYDVKM. The V end lost 6 bases, the J end lost 0 bases, and 18 bases lay between the germline ends. In nucleotides, the CDR3 is TGTGCCAGCAGCTCACCGGAAGAGGGGAGCTCCTACAATGAGCAGTTCTTC. Translated, it gives CASSSPEEGSSYNEQFF.

This sequence joins TRBV7-8 and TRBJ2-7; TRBD2 might be the D (6 bases). This CDR3 has 18 amino acids. Trimming took 0 bases from V and 4 from J, leaving 22 bases between them. The germline V gene encodes CDR1 SGHVS and CDR2 FQNEAQ. The DNA of the CDR3 is TGTGCCAGCAGCTTAGCGCGTGCCCCGGGGGACCCCCCGTACGAGCAGTACTTC. Its translation: CASSLARAPGDPPYEQYF.

The CDR3 nucleotides are TGTGCCAGCAGCGTAGATTTGGCTAGCGGGAGGGGGCAGTTCTTC. Protein product: CASSVDLASGRGQFF. The V gene is TRBV9, the J gene TRBJ2-1; TRBD2 matches 12 bases. The CDR3 consists of 15 residues. The germline CDR1 and CDR2 sequences are SGDLS and YYNGEE. J was trimmed by 12 bases and V by 0 bases; bases with no gene match: 7. Based on the CDR3 plus reference TRBV9 and TRBJ2-1, the full variable domain is DSGVTQTPKHLITATGQRVTLRCSPRSGDLSVYWYQQSLDQGLQFLIQYYNGEERAKGNILERFSAQQFPDLHSELNLSSLELGDSALYFCASSVDLASGRGQFFGPGTRLTVL.

The chain combines TRBV5-8 with TRBJ1-3; maybe TRBD1 (5 bases). CDR1 SGHTS and CDR2 YDEGEE come from the germline V gene. The CDR3 extends over 17 amino acids. Trimming shortened V by 1 base and J by 0 bases, and 14 bases separated the two germline ends. In DNA, the CDR3 is TGTGCCAGCAGCTTGAGCGACAGCCTCCACTCTGGAAACACCATATATTTT. Encoded protein: CASSLSDSLHSGNTIYF.

The chain uses TRBV7-2 and TRBJ2-7; D may be TRBD2 (6 bases). Trimming removed 6 bases from V and 3 bases from J, with 15 bases in between. The germline V gene encodes CDR1 SGHTA and CDR2 FQGNSA. The CDR3 has 14 residues. The CDR3 DNA is TGTGCCAGCAGAACGACTAGGGGAAGCTACGAGCAGTACTTC. It specifies CASRTTRGSYEQYF.

CDR3 nucleotide sequence: TGTGCCAGTAGTATTGCTAGTTACAATGAGCAGTTCTTC. Protein: CASSIASYNEQFF. This chain joins TRBV19 and TRBJ2-1; no reliable D call. Looked up from germline, CDR1 is LNHDA and CDR2 is SQIVND (reference sequence). This CDR3 contains 13 residues. Trimming removed 3 bases at V and 4 bases at J, with 7 bases between.

This chain links TRBV2 with TRBJ2-7; 11 bases line up with TRBD1. The CDR3 extends over 16 amino acids. Germline-derived CDR1 and CDR2 are SNHLY and FYNNEI. J gave up 0 bases and V 6 bases, and 7 bases lay outside the gene matches. The CDR3 nucleotides are TGTGCCAGCAGGGGTCCGGGACAGGGGGGCTCCTACGAGCAGTACTTC. Amino acid sequence: CASRGPGQGGSYEQYF.

The chain recombines TRBV25-1 with TRBJ1-1; 7 bases line up with TRBD1. V shed 5 bases, J shed 7 bases, and the junction held 4 bases outside the gene matches. Germline V CDR1 and CDR2: MGHDK, SYGVNS. CDR3 length: 12 residues. The CDR3 DNA is TGTGCCAGCAGTTCAGGGGGAGTTGAAGCTTTCTTT. Translating gives CASSSGGVEAFF.